This T cell receptor beta chain was recorded in a study of blood T cell repertoires in COVID-19. Turning to the study itself: From T cells, B-cell-depleted T cells, or PBMCs came the material, which was cDNA or gDNA.

V was pared by 0 bases and J by 5 bases, with 12 bases of the junction left unmatched. This CDR3 spans 17 amino acids. Germline CDR1 and CDR2: MGHRA and YSYEKL. In the authors' methods: Quantification of nucleated cells was approximated via reference gene primer amplification. The table came from immunoSEQ multiplex PCR; TCRdb's copy has only in-frame clones and leaves some out. V, J and clone size reflect that table, while D and trimming were determined from the DNA. The sample includes fewer than 120,000 clones, 88% of them seen just once. The chain combines TRBV4-1 with TRBJ2-7, with 8 bases aligning to TRBD2. The sample taken for sequencing was peripheral blood. The origin of this receptor is a woman between 50 and 59 years old with acute or convalescent COVID-19. CDR3 coding DNA: TGCGCCAGCAGCCAAGATTCAACGGGAGGGCCGGGAAACGAGCAGTACTTC. This encodes CASSQDSTGGPGNEQYF.